This TCR beta chain was sequenced in a study of shared clonotypes between healthy human individuals. Looked up from germline, CDR1 is SGHTA and CDR2 is FQGNSA. This CDR3 contains 13 residues. With 5 bases removed from V and 0 bases from J, the gap between germline ends came to 5 bases. Sequencing was performed with immunoSEQ multiplex PCR; in TCRdb, only in-frame clones are kept and a portion is missing. The sample lists 2 million to 2.5 million clones; approximately 95% were seen once. Sample: naive CD4+ T cells sorted from blood. The subset denotes: CD45RA+ positively selected. The J gene is TRBJ2-1, the V gene TRBV7-2; maybe TRBD2 (5 bases). The sequence was obtained from a man aged 18 to 30 in good health. CDR3 DNA: TGTGCCAGCAGCGGGAGCTCCTACAATGAGCAGTTCTTC. Translation: CASSGSSYNEQFF.